The 3 T cell receptor beta chains given below trace back to one sample, sequenced in a study of shared clonotypes between healthy human individuals. Sequencing used immunoSEQ multiplex PCR; TCRdb keeps in-frame clones, though not all of them. The table has roughly 550,000 clones, roughly 96% seen once. Positive CCR7 selection of CD45RO-negative cells yielded the naive CD8 cells, and terminally differentiated effector memory CD45RA+ cells were excluded. The sample was naive CD8+ T cells sorted from blood. These receptors were collected from a woman aged 25-40 years in good health.

The rearrangement links TRBV7-9 to TRBJ2-7; D might be TRBD1 (6 bases). Germline CDR1 reads SEHNR; CDR2 reads FQNEAQ (reference sequence). There are 12 residues in the CDR3. The V and J ends lost 8 bases and 1 base respectively, with 9 bases between them. The CDR3 bases are TGTGCCAGCGCGGACAGATCCTACGAGCAGTACTTC. This gives the protein CASADRSYEQYF.

The gene calls are TRBV7-9 and TRBJ2-1; possibly TRBD1 or TRBD2 for D (5 bases each). Per the germline V gene, CDR1 is SEHNR and CDR2 is FQNEAQ (reference sequence). The CDR3 runs 17 residues. V gave up 6 bases and J gave up 7 bases, with 25 bases separating them. This chain's CDR3 is CASRNPSGTLDGNEQFF. The CDR3 DNA sequence: TGTGCCAGCAGAAACCCATCCGGGACCCTGGACGGGAATGAGCAGTTCTTC.

The chain combines TRBV7-9 with TRBJ1-1, with TRBD1 matching over 9 bases. The length of the CDR3 is 16 residues. J gave up 7 bases and V 5 bases, and 14 bases lay outside the gene matches. In germline, CDR1 is SEHNR, CDR2 FQNEAQ (reference sequence). Here the CDR3 reads CASSGSQSGQGIEAFF. The CDR3 DNA reads as TGTGCCAGCAGCGGATCCCAATCGGGACAGGGTATTGAAGCTTTCTTT. Full variable domain (rest looked up from reference TRBV7-9 and TRBJ1-1): DTGVSQNPRHKITKRGQNVTFRCDPISEHNRLYWYRQTLGQGPEFLTYFQNEAQLEKSRLLSDRFSAERPKGSFSTLEIQRTEQGDSAMYLCASSGSQSGQGIEAFFGQGTRLTVV.